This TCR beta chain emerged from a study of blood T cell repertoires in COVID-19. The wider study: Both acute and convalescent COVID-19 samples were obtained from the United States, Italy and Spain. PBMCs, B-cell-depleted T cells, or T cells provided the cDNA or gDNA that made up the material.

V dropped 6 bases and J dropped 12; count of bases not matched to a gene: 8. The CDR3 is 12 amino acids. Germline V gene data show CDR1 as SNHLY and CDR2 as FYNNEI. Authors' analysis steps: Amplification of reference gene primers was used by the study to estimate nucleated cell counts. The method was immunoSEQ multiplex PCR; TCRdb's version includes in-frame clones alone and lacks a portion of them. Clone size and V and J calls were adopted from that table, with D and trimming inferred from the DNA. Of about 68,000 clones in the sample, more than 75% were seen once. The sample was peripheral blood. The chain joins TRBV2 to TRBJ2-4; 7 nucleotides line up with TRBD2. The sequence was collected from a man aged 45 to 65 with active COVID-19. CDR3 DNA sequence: TGTGCCAGCAGAGCCGGGACTACCCATCAGTACTTC. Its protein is CASRAGTTHQYF.